The clone carrying this T cell receptor beta chain has a handful of counts. This specimen belongs to a study of early T cells in non-severe SARS-CoV-2 infection. Looked up from germline, CDR1 is MNHEY and CDR2 is SVGEGT. This CDR3 is 17 amino acids long. The V and J ends lost 6 bases and 8 bases, in that order; junction bases with no gene match: 12. TCRdb re-called the 5' RACE reads with MiXCR, one entry per CDR3 protein. In the table there are just over 80,000 distinct CDR3 sequences, about an eighth of which are singletons. Sequenced sample: whole blood. The gene calls are TRBV6-2 or TRBV6-3 and TRBJ2-1, with 14 nucleotides matching TRBD2. The TCR was taken from an adult who was a healthcare worker with PCR-confirmed SARS-CoV-2 infection or an uninfected control (not recorded which). The CDR3 reads CASRPGLAGVAPDEQFF. In DNA, the CDR3 is TGTGCCAGCAGGCCGGGACTAGCGGGGGTTGCCCCCGATGAGCAGTTCTTC.